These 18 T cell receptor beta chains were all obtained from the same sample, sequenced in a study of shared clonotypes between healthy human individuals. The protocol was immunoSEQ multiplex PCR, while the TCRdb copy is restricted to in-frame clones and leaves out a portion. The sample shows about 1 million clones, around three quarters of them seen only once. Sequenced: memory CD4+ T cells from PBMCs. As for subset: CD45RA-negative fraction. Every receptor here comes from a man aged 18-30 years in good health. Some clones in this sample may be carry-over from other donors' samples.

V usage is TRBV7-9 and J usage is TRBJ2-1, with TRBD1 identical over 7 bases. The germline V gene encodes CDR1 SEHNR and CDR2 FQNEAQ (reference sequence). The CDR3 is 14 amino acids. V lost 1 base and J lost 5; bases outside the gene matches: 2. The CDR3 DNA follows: TGTGCCAGCAGCTTAGGAACAGGGGACAATGAGCAGTTCTTC. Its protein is CASSLGTGDNEQFF. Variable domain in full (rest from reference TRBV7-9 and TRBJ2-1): DTGVSQNPRHKITKRGQNVTFRCDPISEHNRLYWYRQTLGQGPEFLTYFQNEAQLEKSRLLSDRFSAERPKGSFSTLEIQRTEQGDSAMYLCASSLGTGDNEQFFGPGTRLTVL.

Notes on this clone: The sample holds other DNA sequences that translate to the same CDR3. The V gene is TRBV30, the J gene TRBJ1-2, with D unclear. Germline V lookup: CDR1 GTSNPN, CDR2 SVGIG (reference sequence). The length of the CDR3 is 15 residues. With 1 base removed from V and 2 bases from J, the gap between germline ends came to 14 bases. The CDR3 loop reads CAWSEVRNKNYGYTF. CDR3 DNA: TGTGCCTGGAGTGAGGTCAGGAACAAGAACTATGGCTACACCTTC.

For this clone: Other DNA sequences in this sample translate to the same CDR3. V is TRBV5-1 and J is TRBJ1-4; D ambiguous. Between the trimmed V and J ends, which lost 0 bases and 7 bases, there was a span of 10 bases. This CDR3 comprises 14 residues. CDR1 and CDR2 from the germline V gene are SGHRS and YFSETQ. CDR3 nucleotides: TGCGCCAGCAGCTTGGCAGGACCAGGTGAAAAACTGTTTTTT. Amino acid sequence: CASSLAGPGEKLFF.

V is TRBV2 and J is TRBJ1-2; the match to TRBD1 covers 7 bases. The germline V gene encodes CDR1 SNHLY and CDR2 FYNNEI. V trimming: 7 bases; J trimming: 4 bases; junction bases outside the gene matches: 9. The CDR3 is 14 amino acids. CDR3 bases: TGTGCCAGCAATGATGCAGGGGGTCCCTATGGCTACACCTTC. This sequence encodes CASNDAGGPYGYTF.

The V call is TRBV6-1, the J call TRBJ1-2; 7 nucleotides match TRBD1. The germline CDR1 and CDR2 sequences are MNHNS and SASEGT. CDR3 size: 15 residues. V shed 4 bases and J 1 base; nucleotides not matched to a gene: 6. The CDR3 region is CASSAYRQGNYGYTF. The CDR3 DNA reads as TGTGCCAGCAGTGCCTACAGACAGGGTAACTATGGCTACACCTTC.

CDR3 in amino acids: CASSGGPSIANYGYTF. CDR3 nucleotide sequence: TGTGCCAGCAGCGGCGGTCCCTCGATAGCTAACTATGGCTACACCTTC. The V call is TRBV9, the J call TRBJ1-2, with D hard to call. CDR1 and CDR2 (germline): SGDLS, YYNGEE. V was clipped by 3 bases and J by 0 bases, with 15 bases between them. The CDR3 consists of 16 residues.

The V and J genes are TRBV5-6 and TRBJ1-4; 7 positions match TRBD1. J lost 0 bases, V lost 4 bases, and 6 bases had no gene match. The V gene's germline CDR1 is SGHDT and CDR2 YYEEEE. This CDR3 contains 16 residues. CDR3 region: CASSPGQGATNEKLFF. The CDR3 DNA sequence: TGTGCCAGCAGCCCCGGGCAGGGGGCAACTAATGAAAAACTGTTTTTT.

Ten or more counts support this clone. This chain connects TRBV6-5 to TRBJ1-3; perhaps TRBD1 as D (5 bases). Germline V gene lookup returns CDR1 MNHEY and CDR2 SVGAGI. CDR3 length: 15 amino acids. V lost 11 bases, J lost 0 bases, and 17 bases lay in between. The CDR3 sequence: CADTGLSRSGNTIYF. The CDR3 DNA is TGTGCCGACACAGGCCTTAGTCGCTCTGGAAACACCATATATTTT.

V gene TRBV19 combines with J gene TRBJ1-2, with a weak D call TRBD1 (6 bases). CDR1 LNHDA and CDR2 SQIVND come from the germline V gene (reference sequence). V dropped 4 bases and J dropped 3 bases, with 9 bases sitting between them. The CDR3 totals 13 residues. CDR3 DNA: TGTGCCAGTAGTAGCTGGGGGCACTATGGCTACACCTTC. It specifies CASSSWGHYGYTF. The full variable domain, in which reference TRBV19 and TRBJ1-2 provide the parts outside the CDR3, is DGGITQSPKYLFRKEGQNVTLSCEQNLNHDAMYWYRQDPGQGLRLIYYSQIVNDFQKGDIAEGYSVSREKKESFPLTVTSAQKNPTAFYLCASSSWGHYGYTFGSGTRLTVV.

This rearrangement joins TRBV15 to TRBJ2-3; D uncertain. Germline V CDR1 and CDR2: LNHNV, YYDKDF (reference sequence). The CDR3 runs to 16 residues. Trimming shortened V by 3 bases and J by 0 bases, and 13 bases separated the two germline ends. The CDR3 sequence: CATSSPKGRSTDTQYF. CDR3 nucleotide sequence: TGTGCCACCAGCAGCCCCAAAGGCCGTAGCACAGATACGCAGTATTTT.

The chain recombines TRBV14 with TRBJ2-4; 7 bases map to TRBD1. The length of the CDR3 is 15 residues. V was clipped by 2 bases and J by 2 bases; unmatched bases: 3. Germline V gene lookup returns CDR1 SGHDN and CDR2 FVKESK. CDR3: CASSQLGQTKNIQYF. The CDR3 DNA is TGTGCCAGCAGCCAACTGGGACAGACCAAAAACATTCAGTACTTC.

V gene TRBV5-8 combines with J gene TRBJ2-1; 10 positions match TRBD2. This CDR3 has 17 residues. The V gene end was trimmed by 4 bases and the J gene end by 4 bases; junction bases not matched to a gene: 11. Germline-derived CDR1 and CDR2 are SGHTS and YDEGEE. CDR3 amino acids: CASSGGTSAILYNEQFF. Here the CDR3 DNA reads TGTGCCAGCAGCGGGGGGACTAGCGCTATCCTATACAATGAGCAGTTCTTC.

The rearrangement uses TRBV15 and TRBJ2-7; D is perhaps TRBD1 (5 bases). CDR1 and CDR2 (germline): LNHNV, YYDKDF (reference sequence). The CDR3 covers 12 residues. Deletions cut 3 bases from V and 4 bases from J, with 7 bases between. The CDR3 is CATSRGPYEQYF. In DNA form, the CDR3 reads TGTGCCACCAGCAGGGGGCCATACGAGCAGTACTTC.

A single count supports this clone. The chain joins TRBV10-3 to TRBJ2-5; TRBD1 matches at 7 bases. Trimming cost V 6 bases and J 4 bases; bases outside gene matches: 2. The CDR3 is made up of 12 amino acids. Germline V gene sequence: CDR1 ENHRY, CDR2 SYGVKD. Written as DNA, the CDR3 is TGTGCCATCAGAGGGGGCGGAGAGACCCAGTACTTC. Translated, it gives CAIRGGGETQYF.

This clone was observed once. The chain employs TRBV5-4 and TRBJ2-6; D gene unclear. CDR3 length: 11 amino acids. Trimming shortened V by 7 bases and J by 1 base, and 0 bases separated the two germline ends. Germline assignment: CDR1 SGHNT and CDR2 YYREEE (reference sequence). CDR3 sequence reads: CASSGANVLTF. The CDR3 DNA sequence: TGTGCCAGCTCTGGGGCCAACGTCCTGACTTTC.

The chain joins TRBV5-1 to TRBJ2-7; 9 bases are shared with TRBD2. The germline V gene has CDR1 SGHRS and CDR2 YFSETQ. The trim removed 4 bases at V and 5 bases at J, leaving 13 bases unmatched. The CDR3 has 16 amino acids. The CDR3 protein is CASSPGGASGIDEQYF. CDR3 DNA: TGCGCCAGCAGCCCTGGTGGGGCTAGCGGGATAGACGAGCAGTACTTC.

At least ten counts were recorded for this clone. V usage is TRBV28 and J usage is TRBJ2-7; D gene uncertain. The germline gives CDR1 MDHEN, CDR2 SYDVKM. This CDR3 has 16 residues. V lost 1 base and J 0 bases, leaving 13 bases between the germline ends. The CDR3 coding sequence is TGTGCCAGCAGTTTATTCGGAGATTTCCTCTCCTACGAGCAGTACTTC. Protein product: CASSLFGDFLSYEQYF.

CDR3 DNA: TGTGCCAGCAGCTTCACAGGGGGCGATGAAAAACTGTTTTTT. Amino acids: CASSFTGGDEKLFF. The chain is built from TRBV7-2 and TRBJ1-4; 9 positions match TRBD1. Germline-derived CDR1 and CDR2 are SGHTA and FQGNSA. CDR3 length: 14 amino acids. V lost 3 bases, J lost 6 bases, and 2 bases stayed unmatched.